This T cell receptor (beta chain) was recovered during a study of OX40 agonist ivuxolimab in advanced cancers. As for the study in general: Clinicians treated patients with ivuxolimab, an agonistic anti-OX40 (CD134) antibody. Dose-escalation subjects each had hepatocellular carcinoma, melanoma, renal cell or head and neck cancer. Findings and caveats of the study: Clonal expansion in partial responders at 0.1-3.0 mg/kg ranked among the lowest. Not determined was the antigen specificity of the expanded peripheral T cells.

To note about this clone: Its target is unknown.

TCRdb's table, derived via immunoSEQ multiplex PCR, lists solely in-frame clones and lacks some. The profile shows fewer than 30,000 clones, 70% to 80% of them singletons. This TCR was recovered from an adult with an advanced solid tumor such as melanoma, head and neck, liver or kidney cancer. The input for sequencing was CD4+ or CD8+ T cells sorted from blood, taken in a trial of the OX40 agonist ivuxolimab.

Written as DNA, the CDR3 is TGTGCCAGCAGCCCAGGGACAGGCGCCTACGAGCAGTACTTC. It encodes CASSPGTGAYEQYF. V usage is TRBV5-6 and J usage is TRBJ2-7; 8 bases are a match to TRBD1. CDR3 length: 14 amino acids. Trimming removed 4 bases from V and 2 bases from J; junction bases left unmatched: 5. CDR1 is SGHDT, CDR2 YYEEEE, per germline.